A single TCR beta chain is shown here with its context. Authors' data handling: Using reference gene primer amplification, nucleated cell counts were estimated. TCRdb's table, derived via immunoSEQ multiplex PCR, lists solely in-frame clones and lacks some. The DNA was the basis for D and trimming; V, J and clone size are from that table. The table records 250,000 or so clones, approximately 82% of them present only once. These data originate in a study of blood T cell repertoires in COVID-19. About the research overall: Samples came from the United States, Italy and Spain, spanning acute and convalescent COVID-19.

Between the trimmed V and J ends, which lost 0 bases and 2 bases, there was a span of 9 bases. The CDR3 has 15 residues. In germline, CDR1 is SGHTA, CDR2 FQGTGA. The sequence was obtained from a woman of 80 years or more with acute or convalescent COVID-19. Sequenced: peripheral blood. The chain is built from TRBV7-3 and TRBJ2-3, with D hard to call. The CDR3 nucleotides read TGTGCCAGCAGCTTAACGGTAGTTTCCACAGATACGCAGTATTTT. Translated, it gives CASSLTVVSTDTQYF.